The sequence of this T cell receptor (beta chain) was determined in a study of identical twins. Whole-study findings and limits: Fewer insertions characterized abundant cord blood beta clonotypes, whereas memory repertoires showed none.

The V segment lost 5 bases and the J segment 4 bases; nucleotides outside the gene matches: 9. Germline lookup yields CDR1 DFQATT and CDR2 SNEGSKA (reference sequence). The CDR3 loop spans 15 amino acids. TCRdb reprocessed the 5' RACE reads via MiXCR and lists one record per CDR3 protein. The table records under 450,000 distinct CDR3 sequences, approximately 18% of them present only once. This clonotype was found many times. Its antigen is unidentified. Sequencing was performed on naive T cells sorted from blood. The chain is built from TRBV20-1 and TRBJ2-2, with TRBD1 matching 8 bases. The source of this sequence is a man aged 50 to 60 in good health. The CDR3 region is CSAPRTGIPTGELFF. The DNA for the CDR3 is TGCAGTGCTCCGAGGACAGGGATACCCACCGGGGAGCTGTTTTTT.